The rows below give T cell receptor beta chains drawn from one sample of a study of OX40 agonist ivuxolimab in advanced cancers. Produced via immunoSEQ multiplex PCR; TCRdb's table is partial and in-frame only. The sample carries some 10,000 clones, approximately 75% recorded once. The sequencing here drew on CD4+ or CD8+ T cells sorted from blood, taken in a trial of the OX40 agonist ivuxolimab. Receptor source: an adult with an advanced solid tumor such as melanoma, head and neck, liver or kidney cancer. The CDR3 runs from the conserved cysteine through the conserved F or W. The order of the fields is clone size, J gene, D gene, V gene, CDR3 protein, CDR3 DNA. A D gene is named only where the DNA matches it firmly. The size entry is marked missing in some rows and otherwise reads once, few, many or a size class.

NA | TRBJ1-4 | NA | TRBV5-1 | CASSLASGPGEKLFF | TGCGCCAGCAGCTTGGCGTCTGGGCCGGGGGAAAAACTGTTTTTT
NA | TRBJ2-7 | TRBD1 | TRBV4-1 | CASSQDYGQVIYEQYF | TGCGCCAGCAGCCAAGATTACGGACAGGTGATCTACGAGCAGTACTTC
NA | TRBJ2-1 | NA | TRBV7-7 | CASSLGGVAYNEQFF | TGTGCTAGCAGCTTGGGGGGAGTGGCGTACAATGAGCAGTTCTTC
NA | TRBJ2-3 | TRBD1 | TRBV2 | CASSDRGSTDTQYF | TGTGCCAGCAGTGACAGGGGGAGCACAGATACGCAGTATTTT
few | TRBJ2-7 | NA | TRBV6-1 | CASSELPSDSYEQYF | TGTGCCAGCAGTGAACTTCCTAGCGACTCCTACGAGCAGTACTTC
medium-sized | TRBJ1-5 | TRBD1 | TRBV5-5 | CASSPDTGDRNQPQHF | TGTGCCAGCAGCCCGGATACAGGGGATCGCAATCAGCCCCAGCATTTT
NA | TRBJ2-3 | TRBD1 | TRBV9 | CASSAVPGQKTDTQYF | TGTGCCAGCAGCGCCGTCCCGGGACAGAAGACAGATACGCAGTATTTT
NA | TRBJ2-1 | TRBD2 | TRBV7-8 | CASSSGGEQFF | TGTGCCAGCAGCAGCGGGGGTGAGCAGTTCTTC
NA | TRBJ1-1 | NA | TRBV30 | CALERGQNTEAFF | TGTGCCTTGGAAAGGGGACAGAACACTGAAGCTTTCTTT
few | TRBJ2-1 | NA | TRBV7-2 | CASSLGLSASEQFF | TGTGCCAGCAGCTTAGGTCTCTCGGCGAGCGAGCAGTTCTTC
NA | TRBJ2-1 | TRBD2 | TRBV19 | CASSIAGGTYNEQFF | TGTGCCAGTAGTATAGCGGGAGGCACCTACAATGAGCAGTTCTTC
NA | TRBJ1-2 | NA | TRBV5-1 | CASRLPVGVQDYGYTF | TGCGCCAGCAGGCTCCCGGTAGGGGTTCAAGACTATGGCTACACCTTC
NA | TRBJ2-3 | NA | TRBV18 | CASSPRLFSSHTDTQYF | TGTGCCAGCTCACCTCGACTTTTCAGTAGCCACACAGATACGCAGTATTTT
few | TRBJ2-1 | NA | TRBV5-5 | CASSWQGLEFAYNEQFF | TGTGCCAGCAGCTGGCAAGGACTGGAGTTCGCCTACAATGAGCAGTTCTTC
NA | TRBJ2-3 | TRBD1 | TRBV29-1 | CSVAGQGSTDTQYF | TGCAGCGTCGCGGGACAGGGGAGCACAGATACGCAGTATTTT
NA | TRBJ2-1 | NA | TRBV10-3 | CAISPGQGSSGRYNEQFF | TGTGCCATCAGCCCGGGACAGGGGAGTAGCGGGAGGTACAATGAGCAGTTCTTC
NA | TRBJ2-1 | NA | TRBV29-1 | CSVGAYNEQFF | TGCAGCGTTGGGGCCTACAATGAGCAGTTCTTC